Below are 8 T cell receptor beta chains sequenced from a single sample in a study of blood T cell repertoires in COVID-19. Some clones are missing from TCRdb's copy, which holds only in-frame ones; the method was immunoSEQ multiplex PCR. The sample lists roughly 80,000 clones; 80% to 90% were seen once. Input material: peripheral blood. Every receptor here comes from a woman older than 75 with acute or convalescent COVID-19.

The DNA of the CDR3 is TGCGCCAGCAGCCCGGGACAGGGGAGGACAGATACGCAGTATTTT. Its translation: CASSPGQGRTDTQYF. The chain combines TRBV4-1 with TRBJ2-3; 10 bases align to TRBD1. The CDR3 length is 15 residues. CDR1 is MGHRA and CDR2 is YSYEKL in the germline V gene. J was trimmed by 3 bases and V by 4 bases; bases with no gene match: 4.

The chain is built from TRBV6-2 or TRBV6-3 and TRBJ1-2; D may be TRBD1 (6 bases). In germline, CDR1 is MNHEY, CDR2 SVGEGT. The CDR3 runs to 14 residues. V was clipped by 2 bases and J by 4 bases, with 11 bases between them. This chain's CDR3 is CASSYQGSFYGYTF. The DNA for the CDR3 is TGTGCCAGCAGTTACCAGGGGAGCTTCTATGGCTACACCTTC.

The V gene is TRBV30, the J gene TRBJ1-2, with TRBD1 matching 8 bases. V was clipped by 2 bases and J by 8 bases; unmatched bases: 4. The CDR3 runs 12 residues. CDR1 is GTSNPN, CDR2 SVGIG, per germline (reference sequence). Here the CDR3 DNA reads TGTGCCTGGAGTTCCAGGGGGCTCGGCTACACCTTC. It is translated as CAWSSRGLGYTF.

This clone was counted only a few times. V is TRBV25-1 and J is TRBJ2-7; 7 bases match TRBD2. The CDR3 covers 15 residues. Germline loops: CDR1 MGHDK, CDR2 SYGVNS. The V segment lost 1 base and the J segment 7 bases; nucleotides outside the gene matches: 10. CDR3 amino acids: CASSEFSSGTNEQYF. Written as DNA, the CDR3 is TGTGCCAGCAGTGAATTTAGCAGCGGGACGAATGAGCAGTACTTC.

V usage is TRBV2 and J usage is TRBJ2-3; D is perhaps TRBD2 (6 bases). With 7 bases removed from V and 3 bases from J, the gap between germline ends came to 20 bases. This CDR3 is built from 16 residues. The V gene's germline CDR1 is SNHLY and CDR2 FYNNEI. CDR3 sequence reads: CASILRPQGGTDTQYF. The CDR3 DNA is TGTGCCAGCATACTACGGCCTCAGGGAGGAACAGATACGCAGTATTTT.

The V gene is TRBV18, the J gene TRBJ1-2; 7 bases map to TRBD1. J lost 3 bases, V lost 3 bases, and 1 base had no gene match. Germline V gives CDR1 KGHSH, CDR2 LQKENI. The CDR3 contains 13 residues. CDR3 nucleotides: TGTGCCAGCTCACCCACAGGGGACTATGGCTACACCTTC. It codes for CASSPTGDYGYTF.

This clone has only one observation. J is TRBJ2-7 and V is TRBV11-2, with D hard to call. The CDR3 consists of 12 residues. From germline, CDR1 is SGHAT and CDR2 FQNNGV. The germline V and J ends were trimmed by 5 bases and 7 bases, with 12 bases remaining between them. The CDR3 nucleotides read TGTGCCAGCAGCCTGGATAACGGGGAGCAGTACTTC. Translated: CASSLDNGEQYF.

The chain recombines TRBV4-3 with TRBJ2-5, with 8 bases identical to TRBD2. The V gene's germline CDR1 is LGHNA and CDR2 YSLEER. The CDR3 covers 13 residues. V was clipped by 4 bases and J by 5 bases; unmatched bases: 3. CDR3 nucleotide sequence: TGCGCCAGCAGCCCCGGGGGGGTGGAGACCCAGTACTTC. Translating it yields CASSPGGVETQYF.